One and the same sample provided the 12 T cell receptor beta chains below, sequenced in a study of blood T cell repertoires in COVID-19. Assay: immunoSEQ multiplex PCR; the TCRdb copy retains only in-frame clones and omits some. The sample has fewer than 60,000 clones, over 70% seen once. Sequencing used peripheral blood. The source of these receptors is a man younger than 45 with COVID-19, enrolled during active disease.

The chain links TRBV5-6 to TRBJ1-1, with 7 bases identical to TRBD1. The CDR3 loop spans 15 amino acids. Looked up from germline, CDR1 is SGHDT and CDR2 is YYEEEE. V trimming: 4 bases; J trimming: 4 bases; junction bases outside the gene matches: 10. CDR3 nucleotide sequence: TGTGCCAGCAGCATCGGGACAGTGCACCGCACTGAAGCTTTCTTT. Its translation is CASSIGTVHRTEAFF.

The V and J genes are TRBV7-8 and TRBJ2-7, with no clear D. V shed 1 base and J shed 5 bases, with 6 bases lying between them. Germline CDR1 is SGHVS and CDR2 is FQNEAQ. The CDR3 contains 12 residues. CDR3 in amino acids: CASSLDRDEQYF. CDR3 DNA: TGTGCCAGCAGCTTAGACCGGGACGAGCAGTACTTC.

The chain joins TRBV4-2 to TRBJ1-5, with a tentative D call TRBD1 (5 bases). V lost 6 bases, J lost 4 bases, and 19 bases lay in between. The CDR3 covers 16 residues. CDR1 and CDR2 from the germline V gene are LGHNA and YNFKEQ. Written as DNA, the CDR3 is TGTGCCAGCAGTCAAACGTCCGGAGGGGCAAATCAGCCCCAGCATTTT. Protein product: CASSQTSGGANQPQHF.

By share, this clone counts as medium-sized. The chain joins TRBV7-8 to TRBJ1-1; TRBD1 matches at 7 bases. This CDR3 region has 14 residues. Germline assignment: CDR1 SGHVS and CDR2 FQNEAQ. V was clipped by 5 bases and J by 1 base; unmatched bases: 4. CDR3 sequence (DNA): TGTGCCAGCAGCAAGGGACAGAAGAACACTGAAGCTTTCTTT. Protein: CASSKGQKNTEAFF.

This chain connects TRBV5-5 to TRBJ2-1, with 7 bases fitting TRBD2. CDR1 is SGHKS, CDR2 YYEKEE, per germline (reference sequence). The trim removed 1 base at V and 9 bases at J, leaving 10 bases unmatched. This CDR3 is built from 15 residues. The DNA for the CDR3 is TGTGCCAGCAGCTTGTTATTCGGGGCGGGAGCTGAGCAGTTCTTC. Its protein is CASSLLFGAGAEQFF.

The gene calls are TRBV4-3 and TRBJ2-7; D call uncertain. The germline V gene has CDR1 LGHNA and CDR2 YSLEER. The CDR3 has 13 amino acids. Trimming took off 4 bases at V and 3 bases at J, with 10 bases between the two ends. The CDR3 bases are TGCGCCAGCAGCCCTCTCCCGGGCTACGAGCAGTACTTC. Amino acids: CASSPLPGYEQYF.

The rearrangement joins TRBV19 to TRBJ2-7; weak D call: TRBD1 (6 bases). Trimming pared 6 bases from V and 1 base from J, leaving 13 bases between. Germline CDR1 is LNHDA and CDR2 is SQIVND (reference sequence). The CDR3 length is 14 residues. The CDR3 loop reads CASRTGHGSYEQYF. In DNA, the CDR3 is TGTGCCAGTAGAACAGGGCACGGGTCCTACGAGCAGTACTTC. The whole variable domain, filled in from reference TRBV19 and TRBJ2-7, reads DGGITQSPKYLFRKEGQNVTLSCEQNLNHDAMYWYRQDPGQGLRLIYYSQIVNDFQKGDIAEGYSVSREKKESFPLTVTSAQKNPTAFYLCASRTGHGSYEQYFGPGTRLTVT.

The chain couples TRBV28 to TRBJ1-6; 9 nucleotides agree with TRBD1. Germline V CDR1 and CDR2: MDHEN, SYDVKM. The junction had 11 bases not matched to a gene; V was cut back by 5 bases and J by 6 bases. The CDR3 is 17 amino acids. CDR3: CASSPHRGLMSNSPLHF. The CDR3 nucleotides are TGTGCCAGCAGTCCCCACAGGGGGCTTATGTCTAATTCACCCCTCCACTTT.

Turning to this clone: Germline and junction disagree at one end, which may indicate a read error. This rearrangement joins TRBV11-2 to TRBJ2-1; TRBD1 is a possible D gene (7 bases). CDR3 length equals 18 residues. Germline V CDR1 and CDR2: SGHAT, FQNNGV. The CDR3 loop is CASSLVGWGDSFSNERFF. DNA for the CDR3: TGTGCCAGCAGCTTAGTTGGGTGGGGGGACAGTTTTTCAAATGAGCGGTTCTTC.

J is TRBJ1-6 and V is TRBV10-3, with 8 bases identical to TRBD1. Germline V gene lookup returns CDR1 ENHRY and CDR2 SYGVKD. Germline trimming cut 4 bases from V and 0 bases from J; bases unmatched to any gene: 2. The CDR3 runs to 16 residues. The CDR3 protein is CAISGTGRSYNSPLHF. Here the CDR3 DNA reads TGTGCCATCAGTGGGACAGGGCGCTCCTATAATTCACCCCTCCACTTT.

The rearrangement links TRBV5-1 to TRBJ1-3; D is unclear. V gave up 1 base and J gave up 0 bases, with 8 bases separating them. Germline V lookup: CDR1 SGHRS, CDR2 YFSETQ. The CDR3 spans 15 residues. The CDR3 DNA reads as TGCGCCAGCAGCTTGAGCGCTTTCTCTGGAAACACCATATATTTT. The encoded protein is CASSLSAFSGNTIYF.

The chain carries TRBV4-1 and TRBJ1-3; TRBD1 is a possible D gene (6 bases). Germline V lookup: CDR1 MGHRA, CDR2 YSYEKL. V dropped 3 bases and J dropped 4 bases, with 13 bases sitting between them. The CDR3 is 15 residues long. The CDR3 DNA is TGCGCCAGCAGCCATGTGGGGGCAGAAGGAAACACCATATATTTT. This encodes CASSHVGAEGNTIYF.